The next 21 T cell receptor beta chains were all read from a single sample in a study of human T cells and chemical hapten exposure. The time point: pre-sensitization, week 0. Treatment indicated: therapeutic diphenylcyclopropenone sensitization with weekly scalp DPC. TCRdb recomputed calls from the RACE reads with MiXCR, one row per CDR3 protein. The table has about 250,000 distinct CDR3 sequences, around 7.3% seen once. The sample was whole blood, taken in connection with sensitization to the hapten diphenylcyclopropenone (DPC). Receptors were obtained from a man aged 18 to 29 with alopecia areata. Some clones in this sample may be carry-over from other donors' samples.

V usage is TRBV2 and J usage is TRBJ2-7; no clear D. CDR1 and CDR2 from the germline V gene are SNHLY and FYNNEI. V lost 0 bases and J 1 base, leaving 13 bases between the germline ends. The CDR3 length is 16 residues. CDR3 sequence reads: CASSEALVLGSYEQYV. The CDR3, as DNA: TGTGCCAGCAGTGAAGCGCTAGTTTTAGGGTCCTACGAGCAGTACGTC.

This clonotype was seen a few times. The CDR3 loop is CASSQRPGTSGGAEETQYF. The CDR3 nucleotides are TGCGCCAGCAGCCAACGCCCCGGGACTAGCGGGGGGGCAGAGGAGACCCAGTACTTC. V and J are TRBV4-1 and TRBJ2-5, with 16 nucleotides matching TRBD2. Germline values: CDR1 MGHRA, CDR2 YSYEKL. Unmatched junction bases numbered 11, after V lost 2 bases and J lost 5 bases. CDR3 length: 19 residues.

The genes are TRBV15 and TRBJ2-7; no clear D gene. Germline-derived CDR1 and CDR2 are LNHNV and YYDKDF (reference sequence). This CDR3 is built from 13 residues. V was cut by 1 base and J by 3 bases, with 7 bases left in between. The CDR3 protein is CATSRGSNYEQYV. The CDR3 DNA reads TGTGCCACCAGCAGAGGCAGCAACTACGAGCAGTACGTC.

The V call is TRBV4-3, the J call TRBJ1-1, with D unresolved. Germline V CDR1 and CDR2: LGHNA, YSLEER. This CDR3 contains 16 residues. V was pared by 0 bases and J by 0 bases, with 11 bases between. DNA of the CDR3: TGCGCCAGCAGCCAAGATAAGACTACGATGAACACTGAAGCTTTCTTT. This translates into CASSQDKTTMNTEAFF.

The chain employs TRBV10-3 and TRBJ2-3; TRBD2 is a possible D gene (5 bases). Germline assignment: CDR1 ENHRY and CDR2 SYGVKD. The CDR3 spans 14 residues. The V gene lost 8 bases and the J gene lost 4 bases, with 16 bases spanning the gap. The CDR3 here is CAISPGSAADTQYF. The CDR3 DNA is TGTGCCATCTCTCCCGGTAGCGCCGCAGATACGCAGTATTTT.

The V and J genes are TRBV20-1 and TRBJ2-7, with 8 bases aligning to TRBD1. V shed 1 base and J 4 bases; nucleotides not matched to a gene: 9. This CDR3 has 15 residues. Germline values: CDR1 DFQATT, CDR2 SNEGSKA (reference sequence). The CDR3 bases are TGCAGTGCTAGAGTACCCGGGACAGGTATATACGAGCAGTACTTC. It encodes CSARVPGTGIYEQYF.

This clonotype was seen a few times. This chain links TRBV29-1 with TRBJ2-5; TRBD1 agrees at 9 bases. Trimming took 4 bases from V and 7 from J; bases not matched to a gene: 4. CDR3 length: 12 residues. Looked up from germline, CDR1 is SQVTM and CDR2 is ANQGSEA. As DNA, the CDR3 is TGCAGCGTTGGGACAGGGGAGGCGACCCAGTACTTC. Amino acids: CSVGTGEATQYF.

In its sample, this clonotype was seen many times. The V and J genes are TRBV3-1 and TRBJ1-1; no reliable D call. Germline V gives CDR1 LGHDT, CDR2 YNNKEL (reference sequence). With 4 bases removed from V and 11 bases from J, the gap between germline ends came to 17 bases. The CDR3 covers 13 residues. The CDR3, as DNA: TGTGCCAGCAGCCCTCAGCTTGTTGAAGGGGCTTTCTTT. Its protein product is CASSPQLVEGAFF.

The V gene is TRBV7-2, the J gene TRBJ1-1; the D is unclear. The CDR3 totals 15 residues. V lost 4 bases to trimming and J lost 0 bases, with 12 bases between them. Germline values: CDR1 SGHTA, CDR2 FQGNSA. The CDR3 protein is CASSSSGDMNTEAFF. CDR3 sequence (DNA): TGTGCCAGCAGCTCCTCCGGAGACATGAACACTGAAGCTTTCTTT.

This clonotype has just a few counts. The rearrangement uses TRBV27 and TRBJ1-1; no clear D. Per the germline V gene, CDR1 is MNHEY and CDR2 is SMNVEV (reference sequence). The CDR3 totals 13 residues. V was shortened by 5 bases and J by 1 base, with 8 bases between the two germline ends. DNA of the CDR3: TGTGCCAGCAGTATCCAATCGAACACTGAAGCTTTCTTT. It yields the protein CASSIQSNTEAFF.

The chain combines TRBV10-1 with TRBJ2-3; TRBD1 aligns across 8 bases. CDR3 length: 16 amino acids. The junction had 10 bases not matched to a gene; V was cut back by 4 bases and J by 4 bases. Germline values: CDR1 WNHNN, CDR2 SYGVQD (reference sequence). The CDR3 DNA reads TGCGCCAGCAGTGGATCCACGACAGGGGAGGCAGATACGCAGTATTTT. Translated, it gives CASSGSTTGEADTQYF.

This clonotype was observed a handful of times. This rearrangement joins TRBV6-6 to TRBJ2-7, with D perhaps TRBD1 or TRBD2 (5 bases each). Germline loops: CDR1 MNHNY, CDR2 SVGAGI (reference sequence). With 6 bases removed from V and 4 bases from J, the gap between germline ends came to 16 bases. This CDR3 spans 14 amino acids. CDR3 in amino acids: CASRNLRDGYEQYF. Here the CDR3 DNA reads TGTGCCAGCAGAAACCTCCGGGACGGATACGAGCAGTACTTC.

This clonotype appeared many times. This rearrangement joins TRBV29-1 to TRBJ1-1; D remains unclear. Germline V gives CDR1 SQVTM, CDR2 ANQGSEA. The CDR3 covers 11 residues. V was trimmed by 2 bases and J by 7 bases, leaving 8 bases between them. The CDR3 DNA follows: TGCAGCGTTGAAAACGTGGGTGAAGCTTTCTTT. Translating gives CSVENVGEAFF.

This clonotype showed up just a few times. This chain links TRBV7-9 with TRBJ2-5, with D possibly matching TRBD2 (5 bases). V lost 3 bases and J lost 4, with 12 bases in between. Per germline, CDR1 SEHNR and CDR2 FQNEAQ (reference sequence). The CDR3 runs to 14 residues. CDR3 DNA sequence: TGTGCCAGCAGCTTGGTGCCACGGGGAGAGACCCAGTACTTC. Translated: CASSLVPRGETQYF.

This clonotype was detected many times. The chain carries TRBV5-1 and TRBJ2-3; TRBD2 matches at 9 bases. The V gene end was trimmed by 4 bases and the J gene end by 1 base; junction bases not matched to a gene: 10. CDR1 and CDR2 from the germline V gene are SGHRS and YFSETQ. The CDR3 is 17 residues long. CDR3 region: CASSKVIAGAGTDTQYF. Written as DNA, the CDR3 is TGCGCCAGCAGCAAGGTGATAGCGGGGGCTGGCACAGATACGCAGTATTTT.

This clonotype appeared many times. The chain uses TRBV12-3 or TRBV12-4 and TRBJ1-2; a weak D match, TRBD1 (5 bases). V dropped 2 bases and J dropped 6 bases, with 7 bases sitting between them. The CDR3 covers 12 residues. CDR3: CASSLFRDGYTF. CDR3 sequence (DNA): TGTGCCAGCAGTTTATTCAGGGATGGCTACACCTTC.

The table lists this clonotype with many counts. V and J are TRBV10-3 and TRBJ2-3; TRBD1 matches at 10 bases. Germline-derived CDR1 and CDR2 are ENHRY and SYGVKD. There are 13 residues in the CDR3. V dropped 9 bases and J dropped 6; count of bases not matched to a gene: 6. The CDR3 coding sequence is TGTGCCATGACAGGGGGCCCTACGGATACGCAGTATTTT. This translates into CAMTGGPTDTQYF.

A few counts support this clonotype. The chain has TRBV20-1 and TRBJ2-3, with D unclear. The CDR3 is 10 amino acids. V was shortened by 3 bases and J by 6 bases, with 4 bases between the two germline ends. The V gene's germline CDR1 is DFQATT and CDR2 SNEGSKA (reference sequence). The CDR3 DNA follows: TGCAGTGCTAGTGAGGATACGCAGTATTTT. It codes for CSASEDTQYF.

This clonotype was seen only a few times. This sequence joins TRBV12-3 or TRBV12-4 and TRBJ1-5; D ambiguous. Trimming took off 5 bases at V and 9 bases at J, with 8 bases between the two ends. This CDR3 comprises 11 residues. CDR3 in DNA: TGTGCCAGCAGTCCCATCGGGCCCCAGCATTTT. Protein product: CASSPIGPQHF.

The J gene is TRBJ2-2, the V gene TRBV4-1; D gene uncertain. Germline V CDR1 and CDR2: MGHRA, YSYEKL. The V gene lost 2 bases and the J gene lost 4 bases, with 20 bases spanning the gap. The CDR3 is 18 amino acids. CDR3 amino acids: CASSQPAPAPISTGELFF. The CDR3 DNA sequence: TGCGCCAGCAGCCAACCGGCCCCAGCCCCGATTAGCACCGGGGAGCTGTTTTTT.

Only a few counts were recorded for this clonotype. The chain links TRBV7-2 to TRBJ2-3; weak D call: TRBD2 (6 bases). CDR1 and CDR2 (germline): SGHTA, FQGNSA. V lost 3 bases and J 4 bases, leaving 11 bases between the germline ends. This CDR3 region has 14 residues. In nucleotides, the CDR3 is TGTGCCAGCAGCTTGGTGGCGGGGCCAGATACGCAGTATTTT. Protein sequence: CASSLVAGPDTQYF.